A single sample gave rise to the 25 T cell receptor beta chains below, sequenced in a study of Ad26.COV2.S vaccination and SARS-CoV-2 variants. Described treatment: some 20 received Ad26.COV2.S at low or high dose, single or two shots; 5 received placebo; per-sample allocation not given. Samples analyzed were those drawn on day 63 after the first vaccine or placebo injection. Assay: immunoSEQ multiplex PCR; the TCRdb copy retains only in-frame clones and omits some. The sample holds around 500,000 clones, 70% to 90% seen once. The material sequenced was peripheral blood, taken in a trial of Ad26.COV2.S vaccine versus placebo. The receptors shown here come from a person between 18 and 59 years old who received the Ad26.COV2.S COVID-19 vaccine or a placebo.

The chain joins TRBV9 to TRBJ2-7; the D gene is possibly TRBD2 (6 bases). Looked up from germline, CDR1 is SGDLS and CDR2 is YYNGEE. With 3 bases removed from V and 0 bases from J, the gap between germline ends came to 13 bases. The CDR3 sequence is 15 residues long. The CDR3 bases are TGTGCCAGCAGCGGTCATCACGGGGGCTCCTACGAGCAGTACTTC. Residues: CASSGHHGGSYEQYF.

CDR3 sequence reads: CSASKVAREQYF. The CDR3, as DNA: TGCAGTGCTAGTAAGGTAGCGCGAGAGCAGTACTTC. The chain recombines TRBV20-1 with TRBJ2-7, with D perhaps TRBD2 (5 bases). The CDR3 spans 12 residues. CDR1 and CDR2 from the germline V gene are DFQATT and SNEGSKA (reference sequence). Trimming cost V 3 bases and J 7 bases, with 13 bases left between them.

This clone has a single count. The rearrangement uses TRBV6-1 and TRBJ1-1; D not certain. The ends were cut back, 2 bases at V and 1 base at J, with 11 bases in the middle. In germline, CDR1 is MNHNS, CDR2 SASEGT. The CDR3 sequence is 15 residues long. The CDR3 spells CASSETPRGNTEAFF. CDR3 DNA sequence: TGTGCCAGCAGTGAAACCCCTAGAGGGAACACTGAAGCTTTCTTT.

The CDR3 is CASSYASGRAYNEQFF. DNA for the CDR3: TGTGCCAGCAGTTACGCTAGCGGGAGGGCTTACAATGAGCAGTTCTTC. This sequence joins TRBV6-2 or TRBV6-3 and TRBJ2-1; 12 positions agree with TRBD2. The CDR3 has 16 residues. V shed 2 bases, J shed 4 bases, and the junction held 3 bases outside the gene matches. Looked up from germline, CDR1 is MNHEY and CDR2 is SVGEGT.

The chain links TRBV4-2 to TRBJ2-5, with 8 bases fitting TRBD1. Germline V lookup: CDR1 LGHNA, CDR2 YNFKEQ. This CDR3 has 17 amino acids. With 7 bases clipped from V and 7 bases from J, the junction kept 20 bases outside the gene matches. CDR3 amino acids: CASTPGAGQGRSGTQYF. The CDR3 bases are TGTGCCAGCACCCCCGGAGCTGGACAGGGACGATCGGGGACCCAGTACTTC.

This rearrangement joins TRBV5-1 to TRBJ1-6; TRBD1 aligns across 9 bases. Per germline, CDR1 SGHRS and CDR2 YFSETQ. With 0 bases clipped from V and 9 bases from J, the junction kept 10 bases outside the gene matches. This CDR3 has 17 residues. The CDR3 nucleotides are TGCGCCAGCAGCTTGGATTTACCGGGACAGGGTGGTTCACCCCTCCACTTT. Amino acids: CASSLDLPGQGGSPLHF.

This clone occurred once. CDR3 DNA: TGTGCCAGCAGTTACCCAGACGCAGAAGCTTTCTTT. It yields the protein CASSYPDAEAFF. The chain employs TRBV6-2 or TRBV6-3 and TRBJ1-1; D remains ambiguous. The germline V gene encodes CDR1 MNHEY and CDR2 SVGEGT. Trimming left V 2 bases short and J 8 bases short, with 9 bases between. The CDR3 spans 12 residues.

The rearrangement links TRBV9 to TRBJ1-2; D not resolved. The V and J ends lost 5 bases and 4 bases respectively, with 12 bases between them. Germline CDR1 is SGDLS and CDR2 is YYNGEE. The CDR3 covers 13 residues. CDR3 sequence (DNA): TGTGCCAGCAGTCGGCTTCCTGGCTATGGCTACACCTTC. Its translation: CASSRLPGYGYTF.

The rearrangement links TRBV25-1 to TRBJ2-2; the D is unclear. V was pared by 6 bases and J by 5 bases, with 4 bases between. Germline V lookup: CDR1 MGHDK, CDR2 SYGVNS. The CDR3 extends over 11 amino acids. This chain's CDR3 is CASRATGELFF. The DNA of the CDR3 is TGTGCCAGCAGAGCGACCGGGGAGCTGTTTTTT.

The genes are TRBV11-2 and TRBJ1-6; no firm D call. The ends were cut back, 0 bases at V and 6 bases at J, with 12 bases in the middle. The V gene's germline CDR1 is SGHAT and CDR2 FQNNGV. The CDR3 is made up of 16 amino acids. The CDR3 DNA sequence: TGTGCCAGCAGCTTAGAACTTATCACAGCTAATTCACCCCTCCACTTT. Translation: CASSLELITANSPLHF.

The CDR3 nucleotides read TGTGCCAGCGGAGGGACTCTCGTGAACACCGGGGAGCTGTTTTTT. Translated: CASGGTLVNTGELFF. J is TRBJ2-2 and V is TRBV27; tentatively, D is TRBD2 (6 bases). V lost 8 bases, J lost 1 base, and 14 bases lay in between. Per germline, CDR1 MNHEY and CDR2 SMNVEV (reference sequence). CDR3 size: 15 residues.

The table lists this clone with a count of one. The chain couples TRBV7-6 to TRBJ2-1; D gene unclear. Trimming pared 5 bases from V and 0 bases from J, leaving 11 bases between. Germline V lookup: CDR1 SGHVS, CDR2 FNYEAQ. The CDR3 consists of 15 residues. The CDR3 nucleotides are TGTGCCAGCAGCCCGCTAACGGCCTCCTACAATGAGCAGTTCTTC. As protein: CASSPLTASYNEQFF.

The gene calls are TRBV11-2 and TRBJ1-1; 9 positions match TRBD1. The CDR3 runs 15 residues. With 5 bases clipped from V and 1 base from J, the junction kept 5 bases outside the gene matches. Germline V gene data show CDR1 as SGHAT and CDR2 as FQNNGV. The CDR3 DNA reads TGTGCCAGCAGCCGAGGACAGGGGACGAACACTGAAGCTTTCTTT. This codes for CASSRGQGTNTEAFF.

The rearrangement uses TRBV19 and TRBJ1-4; D gene unclear. Trimming took 5 bases from V and 0 from J, leaving 10 bases between them. CDR3 length equals 15 residues. Germline V gene data show CDR1 as LNHDA and CDR2 as SQIVND (reference sequence). The CDR3 bases are TGTGCCAGTAGTTTGTTCGTTGCAACTAATGAAAAACTGTTTTTT. Residues: CASSLFVATNEKLFF.

The rearrangement uses TRBV7-9 and TRBJ1-1; tentative D call: TRBD1 (6 bases). Per the germline V gene, CDR1 is SEHNR and CDR2 is FQNEAQ (reference sequence). The CDR3 contains 14 residues. V lost 3 bases and J lost 1, with 9 bases in between. The CDR3 is CASSLRTENTEAFF. CDR3 sequence (DNA): TGTGCCAGCAGCTTGCGGACAGAGAACACTGAAGCTTTCTTT.

This clone was detected only a few times. The chain uses TRBV3-1 (or the pseudogene TRBV3-2) and TRBJ2-7; 11 nucleotides agree with TRBD2. The J segment lost 1 base and the V segment lost 1 base, leaving 3 bases of the junction unmatched. The CDR3 loop spans 16 amino acids. Per the germline V gene, CDR1 is LGHDT and CDR2 is YNNKEL (reference sequence). The CDR3 DNA reads as TGTGCCAGCAGCCAAGGGGGACTAGCGGCTTCCTACGAGCAGTACTTC. It encodes CASSQGGLAASYEQYF.

The genes are TRBV6-2 or TRBV6-3 and TRBJ1-5; the D gene is possibly TRBD1 (5 bases). Trimming cost V 5 bases and J 6 bases, with 20 bases left between them. The CDR3 consists of 16 residues. Germline CDR1 is MNHEY and CDR2 is SVGEGT. The CDR3 spells CASSLPRRGGGQPQHF. CDR3 in DNA: TGTGCCAGCAGTCTCCCACGTAGGGGCGGCGGTCAGCCCCAGCATTTT.

This clone occurred once. The chain is built from TRBV5-1 and TRBJ1-1, with D uncertain. The length of the CDR3 is 14 residues. The germline V gene encodes CDR1 SGHRS and CDR2 YFSETQ. V gave up 2 bases and J gave up 4 bases, with 12 bases separating them. The CDR3 protein is CASSLTRPGTEAFF. The CDR3 nucleotides read TGCGCCAGCAGCTTAACCAGGCCGGGCACTGAAGCTTTCTTT. The full variable domain, rest sourced from reference TRBV5-1 and TRBJ1-1, is KAGVTQTPRYLIKTRGQQVTLSCSPISGHRSVSWYQQTPGQGLQFLFEYFSETQRNKGNFPGRFSGRQFSNSRSEMNVSTLELGDSALYLCASSLTRPGTEAFFGQGTRLTVV.

The gene calls are TRBV7-8 and TRBJ1-6; D gene uncertain. Trimming cost V 5 bases and J 13 bases, with 12 bases left between them. The CDR3 is 12 residues long. The V gene's germline CDR1 is SGHVS and CDR2 FQNEAQ. For the CDR3, the DNA is TGTGCCAGCAGCCTAAACCGGGCCCCCCTCCACTTT. Translation: CASSLNRAPLHF.

This chain joins TRBV7-9 and TRBJ2-3; D not certain. Per the germline V gene, CDR1 is SEHNR and CDR2 is FQNEAQ (reference sequence). The V gene lost 3 bases and the J gene lost 0 bases, with 10 bases spanning the gap. The CDR3 totals 15 residues. The CDR3 here is CASSFHRTSTDTQYF. CDR3 DNA: TGTGCCAGCAGCTTCCACCGCACTAGCACAGATACGCAGTATTTT.

This chain uses TRBV6-5 with TRBJ2-2; no clear D gene. Deletions cut 8 bases from V and 0 bases from J, with 13 bases between. The CDR3 length is 15 residues. Per the germline V gene, CDR1 is MNHEY and CDR2 is SVGAGI. Here the CDR3 reads CASLPRAANTGELFF. As DNA, the CDR3 is TGTGCCAGCCTACCCCGGGCCGCGAACACCGGGGAGCTGTTTTTT.

The chain links TRBV28 to TRBJ2-2; perhaps D is TRBD1 or TRBD2 (5 bases each). Per germline, CDR1 MDHEN and CDR2 SYDVKM. Trimming left V 6 bases short and J 3 bases short, with 23 bases between. The CDR3 runs 18 residues. Written as DNA, the CDR3 is TGTGCCAGCAGGTCCCCACAAACGGGGCAGGGATACACCGGGGAGCTGTTTTTT. Amino acids: CASRSPQTGQGYTGELFF.

This CDR3 reads CASSLDGDWSGYTF. The CDR3 DNA follows: TGTGCCAGCAGCTTAGATGGGGATTGGAGTGGCTACACCTTC. The chain recombines TRBV7-8 with TRBJ1-2; no firm D call. The CDR3 covers 14 residues. Germline CDR1 reads SGHVS; CDR2 reads FQNEAQ. V lost 1 base to trimming and J lost 7 bases, with 13 bases between them.

This clone came up once. CDR3 in DNA: TGTGCCAGCTCTGAGGACAGGAAATATTACAATGAGCAGTTCTTC. Translating it yields CASSEDRKYYNEQFF. The J gene is TRBJ2-1, the V gene TRBV18; 7 bases agree with TRBD1. The J segment lost 4 bases and the V segment lost 6 bases, leaving 9 bases of the junction unmatched. Germline lookup yields CDR1 KGHSH and CDR2 LQKENI. The CDR3 is 15 amino acids.

The gene calls are TRBV11-3 and TRBJ2-3, with D maybe TRBD2 (5 bases). Germline V gene sequence: CDR1 SGHNT, CDR2 YENEEA. Trimming removed 1 base at V and 2 bases at J, with 13 bases between. This CDR3 has 16 residues. CDR3 nucleotides: TGTGCCAGCAGCTTAGTATGCGGCGGGTTCACAGATACGCAGTATTTT. This gives the protein CASSLVCGGFTDTQYF.